Below are 27 T cell receptor beta chains sequenced from a single sample in a study of PD-1 blockade in classical Hodgkin lymphoma. Every one of the patients relapsed after autologous stem cell transplantation (brentuximab vedotin exposure was variable). Data came from immunoSEQ multiplex PCR; TCRdb stores just in-frame clones and leaves some out. The sample yields about 97,000 clones, over 80% seen once. Sample: peripheral blood mononuclear cells (PBMCs), taken at baseline. Receptors originate from a human donor with classical Hodgkin lymphoma.

The chain has TRBV29-1 and TRBJ1-2, with D possibly being TRBD1 (6 bases). Germline values: CDR1 SQVTM, CDR2 ANQGSEA. The CDR3 covers 14 residues. V was shortened by 3 bases and J by 8 bases, with 19 bases between the two germline ends. The CDR3 reads CSVDGDRLRGGYTF. The CDR3 DNA reads as TGCAGCGTTGATGGAGACAGGCTGCGTGGCGGCTACACCTTC.

The chain uses TRBV7-8 and TRBJ2-1; perhaps TRBD2 as D (6 bases). With 5 bases removed from V and 3 bases from J, the gap between germline ends came to 17 bases. The CDR3 loop spans 16 amino acids. CDR1 and CDR2 (germline): SGHVS, FQNEAQ. The CDR3 reads CASSTMRLGLYNEQFF. The CDR3 DNA is TGTGCCAGCAGCACGATGCGACTAGGCCTCTACAATGAGCAGTTCTTC.

The chain couples TRBV11-2 to TRBJ2-5; 10 bases map to TRBD2. Germline V gene data show CDR1 as SGHAT and CDR2 as FQNNGV. There are 14 residues in the CDR3. V shed 5 bases, J shed 3 bases, and the junction held 3 bases outside the gene matches. CDR3 in DNA: TGTGCCAGCAGCCCGGGACTAGCGAAAGAGACCCAGTACTTC. Amino acids: CASSPGLAKETQYF.

The chain has TRBV10-3 and TRBJ2-3; D might be TRBD1 (6 bases). V was cut by 7 bases and J by 4 bases, with 9 bases left in between. Germline CDR1 ENHRY, CDR2 SYGVKD. The CDR3 length is 12 residues. The CDR3 reads CAIKGDPDTQYF. The CDR3 DNA reads as TGTGCCATCAAGGGGGATCCAGATACGCAGTATTTT.

Note on this clone: One junction end disagrees with the germline gene, perhaps due to a read error. Other DNA sequences in this specimen translate into the identical CDR3. The chain has TRBV7-6 and TRBJ2-7; 11 nucleotides agree with TRBD2. Germline CDR1 and CDR2: SGHVS and FNYEAQ. The CDR3 runs to 15 residues. As DNA, the CDR3 is TGTGCCAGCAGCTTAGTAGGGACTAGCGGCTACGAGCAATACTTC. Its protein is CASSLVGTSGYEQYF.

The sample holds one count of this clone. CDR3 nucleotides: TGTGCCAGCAGCCCAGGGACACGTAACACTGAAGCTTTCTTT. Protein: CASSPGTRNTEAFF. The V and J genes are TRBV7-2 and TRBJ1-1, with TRBD1 as a possible D gene (6 bases). The CDR3 has 14 amino acids. Germline V gene lookup returns CDR1 SGHTA and CDR2 FQGNSA. The ends were cut back, 5 bases at V and 2 bases at J, with 12 bases in the middle.

This chain joins TRBV6-1 and TRBJ2-2; 8 bases match TRBD2. V shed 0 bases, J shed 8 bases, and the junction held 5 bases outside the gene matches. This CDR3 contains 15 residues. Germline V gene data show CDR1 as MNHNS and CDR2 as SASEGT. The CDR3, as DNA: TGTGCCAGCAGTGAAGCAGCGGGAGAGTCGGGGGAGCTGTTTTTT. Its translation is CASSEAAGESGELFF.

Only one count was recorded for this clone. The chain links TRBV5-4 to TRBJ2-7; possibly TRBD2 for D (6 bases). CDR1 SGHNT and CDR2 YYREEE come from the germline V gene (reference sequence). V was trimmed by 4 bases and J by 2 bases, leaving 13 bases between them. The CDR3 runs to 14 residues. The CDR3 region is CASSTYSGTYEQYF. For the CDR3, the DNA is TGTGCCAGCAGCACCTATAGCGGAACCTACGAGCAGTACTTC.

The chain has TRBV28 and TRBJ2-4; 8 bases are a match to TRBD1. The CDR3 has 15 amino acids. V lost 11 bases to trimming and J lost 2 bases; unmatched junction nucleotides: 11. Germline lookup yields CDR1 MDHEN and CDR2 SYDVKM. DNA for the CDR3: TGTGCCGGCTCGCAACGGACAGGGCCCAAAAACATTCAGTACTTC. It codes for CAGSQRTGPKNIQYF.

The chain links TRBV5-8 to TRBJ2-7; D is undetermined. Trimming stripped 0 bases from V and 4 bases from J, with 8 bases between. CDR3 length: 13 residues. In germline, CDR1 is SGHTS, CDR2 YDEGEE. CDR3 residues: CASSLVGRYEQYF. The CDR3 DNA sequence: TGTGCCAGCAGCTTGGTAGGTCGGTACGAGCAGTACTTC.

The rearrangement uses TRBV2 and TRBJ1-1, with unresolved D. V was cut by 5 bases and J by 6 bases, with 10 bases left in between. Germline V gene lookup returns CDR1 SNHLY and CDR2 FYNNEI. This CDR3 has 12 amino acids. The CDR3 DNA sequence: TGTGCCAGCAGTCGTATGCTGTCTGAAGCTTTCTTT. This codes for CASSRMLSEAFF.

This rearrangement joins TRBV10-3 to TRBJ2-1; D gene unclear. The CDR3 has 15 amino acids. V was clipped by 10 bases and J by 1 base, with 17 bases between them. Germline V gene lookup returns CDR1 ENHRY and CDR2 SYGVKD. The CDR3 DNA follows: TGTGCCACCTTAAGAGTAGCCGGTTCCTACAATGAGCAGTTCTTC. Its translation is CATLRVAGSYNEQFF.

This chain links TRBV21-1 with TRBJ1-4; TRBD1 is taken as the D call from the table, unchecked against the DNA. TRBV21-1 is a documented pseudogene. The CDR3 loop spans 13 amino acids. The CDR3 nucleotides are TGTGCCAGCAGTCGGCAGGGGAATGAAAAACTGTTTTTT. Its protein product is CASSRQGNEKLFF.

V and J are TRBV6-1 and TRBJ2-3; the match to TRBD2 covers 12 bases. The V gene's germline CDR1 is MNHNS and CDR2 SASEGT. This CDR3 is built from 17 residues. V shed 2 bases, J shed 2 bases, and the junction held 5 bases outside the gene matches. CDR3: CASSERRLAGATDTQYF. CDR3 DNA sequence: TGTGCCAGCAGTGAACGCCGACTAGCGGGAGCCACAGATACGCAGTATTTT.

This clone was observed a single time. The chain couples TRBV10-3 to TRBJ1-2, with D possibly being TRBD1 (6 bases). This CDR3 region has 13 residues. V gave up 8 bases and J gave up 5 bases, with 15 bases separating them. Germline lookup yields CDR1 ENHRY and CDR2 SYGVKD. CDR3 loop: CAIGGGTWYGYTF. The DNA for the CDR3 is TGTGCCATCGGGGGGGGCACTTGGTATGGCTACACCTTC.

The chain combines TRBV7-2 with TRBJ1-5; D possibly corresponds to TRBD1 (6 bases). Germline V gene data show CDR1 as SGHTA and CDR2 as FQGNSA. V was trimmed by 7 bases and J by 7 bases, leaving 17 bases between them. The CDR3 consists of 14 residues. In DNA form, the CDR3 reads TGTGCCAGCACCAATAGGGGGTCGGAACAGCCCCAGCATTTT. It yields the protein CASTNRGSEQPQHF.

V gene TRBV4-3 combines with J gene TRBJ2-1; perhaps TRBD2 as D (6 bases). CDR3 length: 18 residues. Germline V CDR1 and CDR2: LGHNA, YSLEER. With 0 bases removed from V and 4 bases from J, the gap between germline ends came to 19 bases. The CDR3: CASSQDFGTSDKYNEQFF. Written as DNA, the CDR3 is TGCGCCAGCAGCCAAGATTTCGGGACTTCCGACAAATACAATGAGCAGTTCTTC.

The chain joins TRBV6-1 to TRBJ1-2; D gene ambiguous. V was cut by 2 bases and J by 4 bases, with 14 bases left in between. This CDR3 is built from 15 residues. Looked up from germline, CDR1 is MNHNS and CDR2 is SASEGT. The DNA for the CDR3 is TGTGCCAGCAGTGAACAGTGGGTTATGAGCTATGGCTACACCTTC. Its protein product is CASSEQWVMSYGYTF.

This clone was recorded once. This chain connects TRBV15 to TRBJ1-1, with D uncertain. This CDR3 is built from 13 residues. Germline-derived CDR1 and CDR2 are LNHNV and YYDKDF (reference sequence). V was pared by 7 bases and J by 3 bases, with 12 bases between. The CDR3 nucleotides read TGTGCCACCACCTCTCTCGCTTACACTGAAGCTTTCTTT. Its protein product is CATTSLAYTEAFF. Full variable domain (missing parts from reference TRBV15 and TRBJ1-1): DAMVIQNPRYQVTQFGKPVTLSCSQTLNHNVMYWYQQKSSQAPKLLFHYYDKDFNNEADTPDNFQSRRPNTSFCFLDIRSPGLGDTAMYLCATTSLAYTEAFFGQGTRLTVV.

The chain combines TRBV5-5 with TRBJ1-1, with 12 bases aligning to TRBD1. Germline V gene data show CDR1 as SGHKS and CDR2 as YYEKEE (reference sequence). The CDR3 spans 17 residues. The V and J ends lost 0 bases and 4 bases, in that order; junction bases with no gene match: 7. The DNA of the CDR3 is TGTGCCAGCAGCTTGGTGGGGACAGGGGGCGCGGGCACTGAAGCTTTCTTT. The encoded protein is CASSLVGTGGAGTEAFF.

The chain employs TRBV19 and TRBJ1-5; D may be TRBD1 (5 bases). Trimming pared 3 bases from V and 16 bases from J, leaving 13 bases between. Germline lookup yields CDR1 LNHDA and CDR2 SQIVND (reference sequence). The CDR3 runs 11 residues. CDR3 protein: CASSMGHKCHF. The CDR3 bases are TGTGCCAGTAGTATGGGGCACAAGTGCCATTTT.

V usage is TRBV18 and J usage is TRBJ2-2; no firm D call. V lost 4 bases, J lost 6 bases, and 9 bases lay in between. This CDR3 has 13 residues. The V gene's germline CDR1 is KGHSH and CDR2 LQKENI. The CDR3: CASSQSGPGELFF. CDR3 nucleotide sequence: TGTGCCAGCTCACAATCAGGCCCCGGGGAGCTGTTTTTT.

This clone was found once. V is TRBV5-1 and J is TRBJ2-2, with TRBD2 matching over 9 bases. The CDR3 contains 18 residues. The V gene's germline CDR1 is SGHRS and CDR2 YFSETQ. The V and J ends lost 4 bases and 3 bases, in that order; junction bases with no gene match: 13. The CDR3: CASSKNVLAGWDTGELFF. The CDR3 DNA reads TGCGCCAGCAGCAAAAACGTCCTAGCGGGATGGGACACCGGGGAGCTGTTTTTT.

This chain joins TRBV28 and TRBJ2-5, with D uncertain. The germline V and J ends were trimmed by 4 bases and 5 bases, with 11 bases remaining between them. Looked up from germline, CDR1 is MDHEN and CDR2 is SYDVKM. CDR3 length equals 13 residues. In DNA form, the CDR3 reads TGTGCCAGCAGTTCCCCCGGTGGGGAGACCCAGTACTTC. Protein: CASSSPGGETQYF.

This clone has just one count. V and J are TRBV28 and TRBJ2-2; 7 positions agree with TRBD1. In germline, CDR1 is MDHEN, CDR2 SYDVKM. This CDR3 is built from 15 residues. Trimming at V came to 3 bases and at J to 3 bases, leaving 4 bases not matched to a gene. CDR3 sequence: CASSFRGLHTGELFF. The CDR3 region has the DNA TGTGCCAGCAGTTTTAGGGGGCTCCACACCGGGGAGCTGTTTTTT.

This chain uses TRBV5-1 with TRBJ2-1; possibly TRBD1 for D (6 bases). Trimming stripped 4 bases from V and 1 base from J, with 12 bases between. Per germline, CDR1 SGHRS and CDR2 YFSETQ. The CDR3 has 15 amino acids. The CDR3 coding sequence is TGCGCCAGCAGCGTTACCGGGACATCCTACAATGAGCAGTTCTTC. Residues: CASSVTGTSYNEQFF.

The chain carries TRBV6-5 and TRBJ2-7, with 8 bases that match TRBD1. The CDR3 runs 16 residues. Trimming at V came to 3 bases and at J to 7 bases, leaving 14 bases not matched to a gene. The germline CDR1 and CDR2 sequences are MNHEY and SVGAGI. CDR3 residues: CASSYSLAQGAVEQYF. The CDR3 DNA reads as TGTGCCAGCAGTTATTCCCTAGCGCAGGGGGCAGTTGAGCAGTACTTC.